The 7 T cell receptor beta chains presented below share a single source sample, sequenced in a study of T cells in Graves' hyperthyroidism and ophthalmopathy. Amplification of TCR beta CDR3 regions used RNA as the template. The study used the HTBI primer set for a first-round RT-PCR of the TCR CDR3. TCRdb analysed the multiplex PCR reads with MiXCR anew, one entry per CDR3 protein. Of nearly 600,000 distinct CDR3 sequences in the sample, 14% were seen once. Sequenced sample: blood. Receptors originate from a woman younger than 35 with Graves' ophthalmopathy.

This clonotype was counted many times. V gene TRBV29-1 combines with J gene TRBJ2-5; D is uncertain. The V end was cut by 3 bases, the J end by 3 bases, with 11 bases between. CDR3 length: 13 amino acids. Germline CDR1 is SQVTM and CDR2 is ANQGSEA. The CDR3 loop is CSVDRGQEETQYF. As DNA, the CDR3 is TGCAGCGTTGACAGAGGCCAAGAAGAGACCCAGTACTTC.

Concerning this clonotype: A read error is possible here, since a much larger clone lies one base away. The chain has TRBV20-1 and TRBJ2-1; no firm D call. The CDR3 consists of 14 residues. Germline V gene lookup returns CDR1 DFQATT and CDR2 SNEGSKA (reference sequence). V lost 8 bases and J lost 9, with 23 bases in between. CDR3 coding DNA: TGCAGTCAGCCCGCGAACTACGGCATCGGTGAGCAGTTCTTC. This sequence encodes CSQPANYGIGEQFF.

The sample holds many counts of this clonotype. The rearrangement joins TRBV6-1 to TRBJ2-3, with D possibly matching TRBD2 (5 bases). V dropped 2 bases and J dropped 6 bases, with 15 bases sitting between them. This CDR3 comprises 15 residues. The germline CDR1 and CDR2 sequences are MNHNS and SASEGT. The CDR3 is CASSERSERWDTQYF. In DNA form, the CDR3 reads TGTGCCAGCAGTGAACGTAGCGAACGGTGGGATACGCAGTATTTT.

This clonotype was observed many times. The genes are TRBV12-3 or TRBV12-4 and TRBJ1-1; D unresolved. V was pared by 3 bases and J by 0 bases, with 8 bases between. The CDR3 is 14 amino acids. CDR3 region: CASSFGRLNTEAFF. Written as DNA, the CDR3 is TGTGCCAGCAGTTTCGGTAGATTGAACACTGAAGCTTTCTTT.

This rearrangement joins TRBV5-1 to TRBJ1-1; D gene uncertain. The V gene lost 7 bases and the J gene lost 2 bases, with 15 bases spanning the gap. The CDR3 covers 14 residues. Germline V gene lookup returns CDR1 SGHRS and CDR2 YFSETQ. The CDR3: CASRRNRENTEAFF. The CDR3 DNA reads as TGCGCCAGCCGTCGGAACAGAGAAAACACTGAAGCTTTCTTT.

This chain uses TRBV13 with TRBJ2-3; 10 bases are a match to TRBD2. Germline-derived CDR1 and CDR2 are PRHDT and FYEKMQ (reference sequence). The CDR3 is 15 residues long. V gave up 6 bases and J gave up 6 bases; unmatched junction bases: 9. The CDR3 coding sequence is TGTGCCAGCAGATCCGGACTAGCGGCGCTGGATACGCAGTATTTT. Residues: CASRSGLAALDTQYF. Filled out from reference TRBV13 and TRBJ2-3, the complete variable domain reads AAGVIQSPRHLIKEKRETATLKCYPIPRHDTVYWYQQGPGQDPQFLISFYEKMQSDKGSIPDRFSAQQFSDYHSELNMSSLELGDSALYFCASRSGLAALDTQYFGPGTRLTVL.

The table lists this clonotype with many counts. The chain links TRBV6-1 to TRBJ1-5; D call uncertain. The CDR3 consists of 12 residues. CDR1 and CDR2 from the germline V gene are MNHNS and SASEGT. V was shortened by 11 bases and J by 7 bases, with 15 bases between the two germline ends. The CDR3 sequence: CASAISGQPQHF. CDR3 in DNA: TGTGCCTCAGCTATTTCCGGGCAGCCCCAGCATTTT.